One sample yielded the 25 T cell receptor beta chains listed below, sequenced in a study of human T cells and chemical hapten exposure. Time point defined: patch test 1, 2 weeks after DPC sensitization. Regarding treatment: therapeutic diphenylcyclopropenone sensitization with weekly scalp DPC. TCRdb independently ran MiXCR on the RACE reads; one entry per CDR3 protein. The table has 70,000 to 80,000 distinct CDR3 sequences, about 31% seen once. This specimen was whole blood, taken in connection with sensitization to the hapten diphenylcyclopropenone (DPC). The receptors were sampled from a man aged 40-49 years with alopecia areata. Some clones in this sample may be carry-over from other donors' samples.

This clonotype was counted a few times. The V gene is TRBV28, the J gene TRBJ1-4, with 9 bases aligning to TRBD1. The CDR3 length is 15 residues. Trimming removed 1 base from V and 5 bases from J; junction bases left unmatched: 2. From germline, CDR1 is MDHEN and CDR2 SYDVKM. The CDR3 is CASSLSGTGNEKLFF. The DNA for the CDR3 is TGTGCCAGCAGTTTATCCGGGACAGGGAATGAAAAACTGTTTTTT.

The CDR3 loop is CASSFAGAVSYEQYF. The CDR3 coding sequence is TGTGCCAGCAGTTTTGCGGGGGCTGTCTCCTACGAGCAGTACTTC. J is TRBJ2-7 and V is TRBV12-3 or TRBV12-4; D perhaps matches TRBD2 (7 bases). The ends were cut back, 3 bases at V and 0 bases at J, with 12 bases in the middle. There are 15 residues in the CDR3.

This rearrangement joins TRBV7-9 to TRBJ2-7; TRBD1 or TRBD2 may be the D gene (5 bases each). V was clipped by 2 bases and J by 5 bases, with 10 bases between them. The CDR3 extends over 13 amino acids. Germline V gene sequence: CDR1 SEHNR, CDR2 FQNEAQ (reference sequence). CDR3 coding DNA: TGTGCCAGCAGCTTACCCGGGGCCCACGAGCAGTACTTC. Encoded protein: CASSLPGAHEQYF.

This chain connects TRBV5-1 to TRBJ2-3; a weak D match, TRBD1 (5 bases). CDR3 size: 16 residues. Trimming took off 4 bases at V and 5 bases at J, with 20 bases between the two ends. Germline V gene sequence: CDR1 SGHRS, CDR2 YFSETQ. CDR3 nucleotides: TGCGCCAGCAGCCCTGGGGTCCGGGCAGGGCTAGATACGCAGTATTTT. Translated, it gives CASSPGVRAGLDTQYF. Drawing the rest from reference TRBV5-1 and TRBJ2-3, the complete variable domain is KAGVTQTPRYLIKTRGQQVTLSCSPISGHRSVSWYQQTPGQGLQFLFEYFSETQRNKGNFPGRFSGRQFSNSRSEMNVSTLELGDSALYLCASSPGVRAGLDTQYFGPGTRLTVL.

This chain connects TRBV11-2 to TRBJ1-6; unclear D gene. This CDR3 comprises 15 residues. CDR1 and CDR2 (germline): SGHAT, FQNNGV. With 4 bases removed from V and 0 bases from J, the gap between germline ends came to 7 bases. CDR3 residues: CASSYGSSYNSPLHF. CDR3 sequence (DNA): TGTGCCAGCAGCTACGGGAGCTCCTATAATTCACCCCTCCACTTT. The full variable domain, with the rest looked up from reference TRBV11-2 and TRBJ1-6, is EAGVAQSPRYKIIEKRQSVAFWCNPISGHATLYWYQQILGQGPKLLIQFQNNGVVDDSQLPKDRFSAERLKGVDSTLKIQPAKLEDSAVYLCASSYGSSYNSPLHFGNGTRLTVT.

This clonotype came up many times. CDR3 amino acids: CASSLGALGQTQYF. CDR3 in DNA: TGTGCCAGCAGTTTGGGGGCCCTTGGACAGACCCAGTACTTC. The rearrangement links TRBV28 to TRBJ2-5; D is possibly TRBD1 (6 bases). CDR3 length: 14 residues. Looked up from germline, CDR1 is MDHEN and CDR2 is SYDVKM. The ends were cut back, 3 bases at V and 6 bases at J, with 14 bases in the middle. The full variable domain, rest sourced from reference TRBV28 and TRBJ2-5, is DVKVTQSSRYLVKRTGEKVFLECVQDMDHENMFWYRQDPGLGLRLIYFSYDVKMKEKGDIPEGYSVSREKKERFSLILESASTNQTSMYLCASSLGALGQTQYFGPGTRLLVL.

The chain links TRBV19 to TRBJ1-5, with 9 nucleotides matching TRBD1. J was trimmed by 6 bases and V by 5 bases; bases with no gene match: 5. Germline lookup yields CDR1 LNHDA and CDR2 SQIVND (reference sequence). CDR3 length: 14 residues. The CDR3 sequence is CASSQGTGIQPQHF. DNA of the CDR3: TGTGCCAGTAGTCAAGGGACAGGGATTCAGCCCCAGCATTTT.

Regarding this clonotype: The germline gene is not matched at one end of the junction; a read error may be the cause. This rearrangement joins TRBV3-1 to TRBJ2-7; D may match TRBD1 or TRBD2 (5 bases each). This CDR3 is built from 14 residues. Germline V gene sequence: CDR1 LGHDT, CDR2 YNNKEL (reference sequence). The CDR3 DNA follows: TGTGCCTGCAGCCCCTCCGGGACCTCCTACGAGCAGTACTTC. Protein sequence: CACSPSGTSYEQYF.

Only a few counts were recorded for this clonotype. J is TRBJ1-2 and V is TRBV6-6, with TRBD1 as a possible D gene (6 bases). Germline assignment: CDR1 MNHNY and CDR2 SVGAGI (reference sequence). V was clipped by 7 bases and J by 3 bases, with 18 bases between them. The CDR3 sequence is 15 residues long. CDR3 residues: CASTPPRTVDYGYTF. DNA for the CDR3: TGTGCCAGCACCCCTCCCCGGACAGTCGACTATGGCTACACCTTC.

In its sample, this clonotype was seen a few times. V gene TRBV6-5 combines with J gene TRBJ2-7; D might be TRBD2 (6 bases). Germline CDR1 and CDR2: MNHEY and SVGAGI. V was pared by 5 bases and J by 6 bases, with 14 bases between. The CDR3 sequence is 13 residues long. The DNA for the CDR3 is TGTGCCAGCAGTCCCTTCGTGGGGGGCGAGCAGTACTTC. Residues: CASSPFVGGEQYF.

This clonotype was counted only a few times. The chain couples TRBV21-1 to TRBJ2-1; the table's D call, TRBD2, has no DNA check behind it. TRBV21-1 counts as a pseudogene. The CDR3 sequence is 15 residues long. The CDR3 DNA reads as TGTGCCAGCAAAACCTGGGGGGAGGGCTACAATGAGCAGTTCTTC. Its translation is CASKTWGEGYNEQFF.

This chain uses TRBV12-3 or TRBV12-4 with TRBJ1-4; D unresolved. CDR3 length: 14 amino acids. V was clipped by 3 bases and J by 2 bases, with 7 bases between them. The DNA for the CDR3 is TGTGCCAGCAGTTTCGGGAGGACTAATGAAAAACTGTTTTTT. Encoded protein: CASSFGRTNEKLFF.

This clonotype has only a few counts. The CDR3 protein is CASSLSGKETQYF. In DNA form, the CDR3 reads TGTGCCAGCAGCTTATCTGGGAAAGAGACCCAGTACTTC. This rearrangement joins TRBV7-9 to TRBJ2-5, with D hard to call. Deletions cut 2 bases from V and 3 bases from J, with 7 bases between. From germline, CDR1 is SEHNR and CDR2 FQNEAQ (reference sequence). The CDR3 extends over 13 amino acids.

The chain combines TRBV5-1 with TRBJ1-1; maybe TRBD1 (6 bases). V shed 2 bases and J shed 4 bases, with 12 bases lying between them. Germline V CDR1 and CDR2: SGHRS, YFSETQ. CDR3 length: 14 residues. The CDR3 reads CASSLGGAGTEAFF. The CDR3 bases are TGCGCCAGCAGCTTAGGGGGGGCCGGCACTGAAGCTTTCTTT.

This clonotype was found a few times. V gene TRBV20-1 combines with J gene TRBJ2-1; no definite D call. With 0 bases removed from V and 0 bases from J, the gap between germline ends came to 6 bases. The CDR3 totals 14 residues. The V gene's germline CDR1 is DFQATT and CDR2 SNEGSKA (reference sequence). DNA for the CDR3: TGCAGTGCTAGAGAACCAAACTCCTACAATGAGCAGTTCTTC. Its translation is CSAREPNSYNEQFF.

This clonotype came up a few times. The rearrangement joins TRBV7-2 to TRBJ2-1; a possible D gene is TRBD2 (6 bases). The CDR3 contains 14 residues. V was pared by 5 bases and J by 5 bases, with 13 bases between. Per the germline V gene, CDR1 is SGHTA and CDR2 is FQGNSA. The CDR3 nucleotides are TGTGCCAGCAGCCGGGGACTGGCCCACAATGAGCAGTTCTTC. This sequence encodes CASSRGLAHNEQFF.

This clonotype turned up a few times. This CDR3 reads CASSLVGQNYNEQFF. CDR3 nucleotide sequence: TGTGCCAGCAGTTTAGTGGGACAGAACTACAATGAGCAGTTCTTC. The V and J genes are TRBV12-3 or TRBV12-4 and TRBJ2-1; 7 bases match TRBD1. J lost 3 bases, V lost 1 base, and 3 bases had no gene match. The CDR3 sequence is 15 residues long.

The genes are TRBV3-1 and TRBJ2-5, with D unclear. Trimming stripped 1 base from V and 7 bases from J, with 4 bases between. Germline CDR1 LGHDT, CDR2 YNNKEL (reference sequence). This CDR3 is built from 11 residues. In nucleotides, the CDR3 is TGTGCCAGCAGCCAAGGAGGGACCCAGTACTTC. This translates into CASSQGGTQYF.

The chain uses TRBV29-1 and TRBJ2-7; D perhaps matches TRBD1 (6 bases). Germline loops: CDR1 SQVTM, CDR2 ANQGSEA. V was trimmed by 5 bases and J by 0 bases, leaving 14 bases between them. CDR3 length: 14 residues. Here the CDR3 reads CSVRPGDNSYEQYF. Here the CDR3 DNA reads TGCAGCGTTCGGCCCGGGGACAACTCCTACGAGCAGTACTTC.

The CDR3 here is CAISPGDTEAFF. For the CDR3, the DNA is TGTGCCATCTCTCCGGGGGACACTGAAGCTTTCTTT. The chain has TRBV10-3 and TRBJ1-1, with D possibly TRBD1 on 5 matching bases. The CDR3 spans 12 residues. V lost 8 bases to trimming and J lost 3 bases, with 10 bases between them. Germline CDR1 and CDR2: ENHRY and SYGVKD.

For this clonotype: A read error may account for a junction end that differs from germline. V gene TRBV20-1 combines with J gene TRBJ2-3; D is unresolved. Looked up from germline, CDR1 is DFQATT and CDR2 is SNEGSKA (reference sequence). CDR3 length: 13 residues. The CDR3 loop is CSAGDTVTDTQYF. CDR3 nucleotide sequence: TGCAGTGCTGGAGACACAGTCACAGATACGCAGTATTTT.

This clonotype was detected a few times. This chain uses TRBV5-1 with TRBJ2-5, with TRBD1 matching over 7 bases. Looked up from germline, CDR1 is SGHRS and CDR2 is YFSETQ. CDR3 size: 16 residues. Trimming removed 0 bases from V and 2 bases from J; junction bases left unmatched: 7. The CDR3 sequence: CASSLVIDRDQETQYF. Here the CDR3 DNA reads TGCGCCAGCAGCTTGGTGATTGACAGGGATCAAGAGACCCAGTACTTC.

This chain connects TRBV7-3 to TRBJ2-1, with 7 bases fitting TRBD1. Germline loops: CDR1 SGHTA, CDR2 FQGTGA. This CDR3 region has 15 residues. Trimming at V came to 0 bases and at J to 9 bases, leaving 8 bases not matched to a gene. Here the CDR3 reads CASSLTRGRGGEQFF. As DNA, the CDR3 is TGTGCCAGCAGCTTAACGAGGGGGCGTGGTGGTGAGCAGTTCTTC.

This clonotype was detected only a few times. This chain joins TRBV12-3 or TRBV12-4 and TRBJ1-5; perhaps TRBD1 as D (6 bases). This CDR3 region has 14 residues. V was clipped by 7 bases and J by 5 bases, with 15 bases between them. CDR3 coding DNA: TGTGCCAGCACCCACGGACAGTGGGATCAGCCCCAGCATTTT. Its protein product is CASTHGQWDQPQHF.

The table lists this clonotype with a few counts. This rearrangement joins TRBV2 to TRBJ1-5, with 10 bases identical to TRBD1. The ends lost 6 bases at V and 3 bases at J; junction bases unmatched: 5. Germline V gene sequence: CDR1 SNHLY, CDR2 FYNNEI. The CDR3 runs to 15 residues. Written as DNA, the CDR3 is TGTGCCAGCAGACCGGGACAGGGGTTCAATCAGCCCCAGCATTTT. Its translation is CASRPGQGFNQPQHF.